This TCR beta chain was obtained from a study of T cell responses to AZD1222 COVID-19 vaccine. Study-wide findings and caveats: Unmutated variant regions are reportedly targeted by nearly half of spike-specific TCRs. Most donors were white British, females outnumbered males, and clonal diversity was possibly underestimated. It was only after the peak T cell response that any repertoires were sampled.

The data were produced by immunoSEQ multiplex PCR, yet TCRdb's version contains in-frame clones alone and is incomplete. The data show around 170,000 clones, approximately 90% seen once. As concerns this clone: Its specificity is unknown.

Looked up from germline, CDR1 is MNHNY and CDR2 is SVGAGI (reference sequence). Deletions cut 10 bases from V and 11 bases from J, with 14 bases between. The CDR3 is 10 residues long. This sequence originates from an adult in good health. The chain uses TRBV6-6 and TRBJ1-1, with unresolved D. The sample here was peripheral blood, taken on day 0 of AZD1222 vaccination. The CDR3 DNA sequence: TGTGCCACCCTTTATACACACGCTTTCTTT. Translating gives CATLYTHAFF.